The next 4 T cell receptor beta chains were all read from a single sample in a study of PD-1 blockade in classical Hodgkin lymphoma. All patients experienced relapse after autologous stem cell transplantation, and brentuximab vedotin exposure was variable. Sequenced by immunoSEQ multiplex PCR; TCRdb stores in-frame clones only, minus some. The table includes 80,000 to 100,000 clones, roughly 90% detected once. The sample was peripheral blood mononuclear cells (PBMCs), taken at baseline. These receptors came from a human donor with classical Hodgkin lymphoma.

The gene calls are TRBV28 and TRBJ2-5; TRBD1 or TRBD2 may be the D gene (5 bases each). Trimming pared 5 bases from V and 1 base from J, leaving 20 bases between. Germline values: CDR1 MDHEN, CDR2 SYDVKM. CDR3 length: 17 amino acids. CDR3 bases: TGTGCCAGCAGTCCATCGACTTTGAGAGGGGCCCAAGAGACCCAGTACTTC. Amino acids: CASSPSTLRGAQETQYF.

Regarding this clone: Different DNA sequences within this sample yield the same CDR3. The chain carries TRBV27 and TRBJ2-5; no clear D gene. The CDR3 covers 12 residues. CDR1 is MNHEY and CDR2 is SMNVEV in the germline V gene (reference sequence). Trimming stripped 0 bases from V and 5 bases from J, with 4 bases between. CDR3 coding DNA: TGTGCCAGCAGTTTATCCGGCGAGACCCAGTACTTC. It specifies CASSLSGETQYF.

This chain connects TRBV28 to TRBJ2-2, with TRBD1 as a possible D gene (6 bases). Looked up from germline, CDR1 is MDHEN and CDR2 is SYDVKM. This CDR3 region has 16 residues. Trimming cost V 3 bases and J 1 base, with 12 bases left between them. The CDR3: CASSFLGQLNTGELFF. The CDR3 DNA reads as TGTGCCAGCAGTTTCCTTGGACAGTTGAACACCGGGGAGCTGTTTTTT.

V is TRBV11-2 and J is TRBJ2-7; 9 positions match TRBD2. The CDR3 spans 16 residues. Per germline, CDR1 SGHAT and CDR2 FQNNGV. V shed 1 base, J shed 2 bases, and the junction held 6 bases outside the gene matches. The CDR3, as DNA: TGTGCCAGCAGCTTAGGACAAGTAGCGGGAGCCTACGAGCAGTACTTC. Translated: CASSLGQVAGAYEQYF.